A selection of T cell receptor beta chains follows, all from one sample in a study of PD-1 blockade in classical Hodgkin lymphoma. Data came from immunoSEQ multiplex PCR; TCRdb stores just in-frame clones and leaves some out. This table has about 21,000 clones, more than 75% appearing once. Source material: CD8+ T cells from blood. The receptors here all came from a human donor with classical Hodgkin lymphoma. CDR3s include the opening cysteine and the closing phenylalanine or tryptophan. The D gene is left open where the match is weak. For some rows the clone size is stated as once, few or many, or as a class when expanded; others skip it.

-	-	TRBV19	TRBJ1-4	TGTGCCAGTAGTGATTTTGGGGGTCGACTTGAAAAACTGTTTTTT	CASSDFGGRLEKLFF
-	-	TRBV4-3	TRBJ2-1	TGCGCCAGCAGCCAAGCTCCCCTTGGTCCATCTGAGCAGTTCTTC	CASSQAPLGPSEQFF
-	-	TRBV28	TRBJ1-1	TGTGCCAGCAGTCGACTGGGGTCTGAAGCTTTCTTT	CASSRLGSEAFF
TRBD1	few	TRBV28	TRBJ1-2	TGTGCCAGCAGTCCCCCGGCAGGGGGTAAGGCTAACTATGGCTACACCTTC	CASSPPAGGKANYGYTF
-	-	TRBV10-1	TRBJ1-1	TGCGCCAGCAGTGAGTCGGCGGGTTACACTGAAGCTTTCTTT	CASSESAGYTEAFF
-	-	TRBV28	TRBJ2-1	TGTGCCAGCAGTCGGATCTCCAATGAGCAGTTCTTC	CASSRISNEQFF
-	-	TRBV27	TRBJ2-5	TGTGCCAGCAGTTACGATCGGGACTCCCTGGAGACCCAGTACTTC	CASSYDRDSLETQYF
TRBD1	few	TRBV5-4	TRBJ2-7	TGTGCCAGCAGCTTACCCACAGGGGACGTCCACGAGCAGTACTTC	CASSLPTGDVHEQYF
TRBD2	once	TRBV5-1	TRBJ2-7	TGCGCCAGCAGTAGCCCGCGGGGGGCTGAAGAGCAGTACTTC	CASSSPRGAEEQYF
TRBD2	once	TRBV28	TRBJ2-5	TGTGCCAGCAGTTTATCGGCGAGCGGGAGAGTGTACCAAGAGACCCAGTACTTC	CASSLSASGRVYQETQYF
-	few	TRBV4-1	TRBJ1-1	TGCGCCAGCAGCCAATTAGACTCTAACACTGAAGCTTTCTTT	CASSQLDSNTEAFF
-	-	TRBV7-9	TRBJ2-7	TGTGCCAGCAGCTCAAGGGTCGGGTACGAGCAGTACTTC	CASSSRVGYEQYF
-	-	TRBV19	TRBJ2-2	TGTGCCAGTAGTATGGTAGCGAACACCGGGGAGCTGTTTTTT	CASSMVANTGELFF
-	-	TRBV28	TRBJ2-1	TGTGCCAGCAGTTTGGGTATTATCTCCTACAATGAGCAGTTCTTC	CASSLGIISYNEQFF
TRBD2	-	TRBV9	TRBJ2-7	TGTGCCAGCAGCGTAGTAGCAGGGGAACTCAAACCGGGACTAGCGGGAGAGGCTTGCGAGCAGTACTTC	CASSVVAGELKPGLAGEACEQYF
-	-	TRBV5-1	TRBJ2-2	TGCGCCAGCAGCTTGGCTCGGGGCACCGGGGAGCTGTTTTTT	CASSLARGTGELFF
-	-	TRBV9	TRBJ2-7	TGTGCCAGCAGCCCCGTTGCTAGCTCGGAGCAGTACTTC	CASSPVASSEQYF
-	-	TRBV10-1	TRBJ1-5	TGCGCCAGCAGGTCGGAATTTTCACCGCTATCGCATAGCAATCAGCCCCAGCATTTT	CASRSEFSPLSHSNQPQHF
-	-	TRBV27	TRBJ2-1	TGTGCCAGCGGGAGGCAGGGCCCCTACAATGAGCAGTTCTTC	CASGRQGPYNEQFF
TRBD1	-	TRBV6-5	TRBJ2-1	TGTGCCAGCAGACAGGGGGCATTAGGTGAGCAGTTCTTC	CASRQGALGEQFF
-	-	TRBV10-3	TRBJ1-5	TGTGCCATCAGTGACGCCAACCGGGGGACTGCGACTAATAGCAATCAGCCCCAGCATTTT	CAISDANRGTATNSNQPQHF
-	-	TRBV29-1	TRBJ2-7	TGCAGCGTTGAAAAAGTGGCGGGTAGGCCCTACGAGCAGTACTTC	CSVEKVAGRPYEQYF
-	few	TRBV7-2	TRBJ1-5	TGTGCCAGCAGCTTGGGGCCCCTGCAGCCCCAGCATTTT	CASSLGPLQPQHF
-	-	TRBV6-5	TRBJ2-2	TGTGCCAGCAGCTTCCAGACGGCGAACACCGGGGAGCTGTTTTTT	CASSFQTANTGELFF
-	-	TRBV19	TRBJ1-5	TGTGCCAGTAGTCTGAGCACGGGAGGCAATCAGCCCCAGCATTTT	CASSLSTGGNQPQHF
-	-	TRBV19	TRBJ1-6	TGTGCCAGTAGTCTGGGGAATTCACCCCTCCACTTT	CASSLGNSPLHF
-	-	TRBV28	TRBJ2-2	TGTGCCAGCAGTTCCGACTACATCACCGGGGAGCTGTTTTTT	CASSSDYITGELFF
-	-	TRBV11-2	TRBJ1-1	TGTGCCAGCAGCTTATGGGGTGGGGCGGGCACTGAAGCTTTCTTT	CASSLWGGAGTEAFF
-	-	TRBV11-2	TRBJ2-3	TGTGCCAGCAGCCCCAGACAGGGGAGGGGAGATACGCAGTATTTT	CASSPRQGRGDTQYF
TRBD2	-	TRBV4-3	TRBJ2-2	TGCGCCAGCAGCGTCCGACTAGCGGGAGCTCACGGGGAGCTGTTTTTT	CASSVRLAGAHGELFF
TRBD2	-	TRBV6-6	TRBJ2-3	TGTGCCAGCAGTTACACGGCGGGGGAAGGTCCAGATACGCAGTATTTT	CASSYTAGEGPDTQYF
TRBD2	-	TRBV6-1	TRBJ2-2	TGTGCCAGCAGTGGACTAGCGGGAAACACCGGGGAGCTGTTTTTT	CASSGLAGNTGELFF
-	-	TRBV4-1	TRBJ2-7	TGCGCCAGCAGCCAAGAGCCGGCAGCGGACGAGCAGTACTTC	CASSQEPAADEQYF
-	-	TRBV19	TRBJ1-6	TGTGCCAGTGCCGGGGGCAATTCACCCCTCCACTTT	CASAGGNSPLHF
-	-	TRBV30	TRBJ1-1	TGTGCCTGGAGTATCAATTCGAACACTGAAGCTTTCTTT	CAWSINSNTEAFF
TRBD2	-	TRBV5-8	TRBJ2-5	TGTGCCAGCAGCCAGGGACTAGCGGGGGGGCCGGAGACCCAGTACTTC	CASSQGLAGGPETQYF
-	-	TRBV7-6	TRBJ1-3	TGTGCCAGCGCTGGTGGGGGTTCCTCTGGAAACACCATATATTTT	CASAGGGSSGNTIYF
TRBD1	-	TRBV19	TRBJ2-5	TGTGCCAGTAGTATCGCCCCCGGGACAGGGAGGGAGACCCAGTACTTC	CASSIAPGTGRETQYF
-	-	TRBV19	TRBJ2-1	TGTGCCAGTAGTACCCGAGCGGTACCCTACAATGAGCAGTTCTTC	CASSTRAVPYNEQFF
TRBD1	-	TRBV28	TRBJ2-2	TGTGCCAGCAAACCGGGGACAGGGGAATTCACCGGGGAGCTGTTTTTT	CASKPGTGEFTGELFF
-	-	TRBV11-2	TRBJ1-3	TGTGCCAGCAGCTATCGGACCGCACCGCTCTCTGGAAACACCATATATTTT	CASSYRTAPLSGNTIYF
-	-	TRBV6-4	TRBJ2-3	TGTGCCAGCAGCGTACAGTCCACAGATACGCAGTATTTT	CASSVQSTDTQYF
TRBD1	-	TRBV6-5	TRBJ1-2	TGTGCCAGCAGTTCCGGGACAGGGAGATGGTATGGCTACACCTTC	CASSSGTGRWYGYTF
-	-	TRBV9	TRBJ2-1	TGTGCCAGCAGCGTCTCCGAAAGCTCCTACAATGAGCAGTTCTTC	CASSVSESSYNEQFF
-	-	TRBV7-2	TRBJ2-7	TGTGCCAGCAGCTTATTGGGGTCGGTAGGAGGGCTTGCCTACGAGCAGTACTTC	CASSLLGSVGGLAYEQYF
-	-	TRBV2	TRBJ1-3	TGTGCCAGCAGTAGGGCGAGCTCTGGAAACACCATATATTTT	CASSRASSGNTIYF
-	-	TRBV7-9	TRBJ2-7	TGTGCCAGCAGCTCCAGGGGTGCCTACGAGCAGTACTTC	CASSSRGAYEQYF
-	-	TRBV28	TRBJ2-7	TGTGCCAGCAGTTCCTTCCGGGATCCACAGATTCCCTACGAGCAGTACTTC	CASSSFRDPQIPYEQYF
TRBD2	-	TRBV7-3	TRBJ2-7	TGTGCCAGCAGCTCAGCGGGGGCCACCTACGAGCAGTACTTC	CASSSAGATYEQYF